This T cell receptor beta chain was recovered during a study of blood T cell repertoires in COVID-19. As for the study in general: Italy, Spain and the United States were the sources of the convalescent and acute COVID-19 samples. Sources were T cells, B-cell-depleted T cells, or PBMCs; the material itself was cDNA or gDNA.

Per the study methods: Amplifying reference gene primers gave estimates of nucleated cell counts. Method: immunoSEQ multiplex PCR; TCRdb's copy keeps in-frame clones and lacks some. Clone size and the V and J calls come from that table; the DNA yielded D and trimming. The sample comprises some 190,000 clones, approximately 83% of which are singletons, and roughly 11% rests with the top ten. The CDR3 is made up of 14 amino acids. The V end lost 3 bases, the J end lost 4 bases, and 12 bases lay between the germline ends. Germline V CDR1 and CDR2: SNHLY, FYNNEI. This clonotype was obtained from a human donor with active or convalescent COVID-19. The donor label of this sample is uncertain. Source material: peripheral blood. V usage is TRBV2 and J usage is TRBJ1-2; no clear D gene. The DNA for the CDR3 is TGTGCCAGCAGTGATTGGTTAGAGTCCTATGGCTACACCTTC. Translation: CASSDWLESYGYTF.